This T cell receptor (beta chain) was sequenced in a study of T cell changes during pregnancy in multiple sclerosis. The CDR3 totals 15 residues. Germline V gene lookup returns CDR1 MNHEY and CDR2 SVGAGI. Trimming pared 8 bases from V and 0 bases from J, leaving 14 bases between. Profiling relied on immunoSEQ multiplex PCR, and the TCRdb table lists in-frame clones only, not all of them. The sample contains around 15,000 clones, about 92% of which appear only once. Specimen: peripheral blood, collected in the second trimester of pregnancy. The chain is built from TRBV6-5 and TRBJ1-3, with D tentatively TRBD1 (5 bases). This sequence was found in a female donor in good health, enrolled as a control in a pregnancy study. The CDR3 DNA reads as TGTGCCAGCGCCCGTACAGGTCTCTCTGGAAACACCATATATTTT. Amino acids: CASARTGLSGNTIYF.